These 20 T cell receptor beta chains originate from one sample sequenced in a study of T cell repertoires in cytomegalovirus infection. Antigens for these TCRs are unknown. TCRdb reprocessed the reads via MiXCR and lists one record per CDR3 protein. The sample includes some 800,000 distinct CDR3 sequences, 25% to 35% of them seen just once. Here the sequenced sample was cultured CD8+ T cells from PBMCs, taken from culture after CMV antigen stimulation. Receptor source: a human donor in good health (CMV status not recorded). Some clones in this sample may be carry-over from other donors' samples.

This clonotype was seen a handful of times. The chain recombines TRBV5-1 with TRBJ2-1; 9 nucleotides align to TRBD2. Looked up from germline, CDR1 is SGHRS and CDR2 is YFSETQ. The CDR3 runs 15 residues. V was pared by 5 bases and J by 3 bases, with 6 bases of the junction left unmatched. The CDR3: CASRLIAGDYNEQFF. The DNA for the CDR3 is TGCGCCAGCAGACTAATAGCGGGGGACTACAATGAGCAGTTCTTC.

This clonotype was found many times. The chain uses TRBV7-2 and TRBJ2-4; no definite D call. The germline V gene encodes CDR1 SGHTA and CDR2 FQGNSA. The CDR3 spans 15 residues. Between the trimmed V and J ends, which lost 1 base and 2 bases, there was a span of 9 bases. CDR3 in amino acids: CASSLDSLTKNIQYF. CDR3 in DNA: TGTGCCAGCAGCTTAGATTCCCTAACCAAAAACATTCAGTACTTC.

This clonotype was found a few times. The chain couples TRBV27 to TRBJ1-5; D is ambiguous. V lost 3 bases to trimming and J lost 0 bases, with 18 bases between them. The CDR3 sequence is 18 residues long. Germline V CDR1 and CDR2: MNHEY, SMNVEV (reference sequence). In nucleotides, the CDR3 is TGTGCCAGCAGTTTGTCGGCATTAGAGTGGGATAGCAATCAGCCCCAGCATTTT. Translating it yields CASSLSALEWDSNQPQHF.

This sequence joins TRBV23-1 and TRBJ2-2; perhaps TRBD2 as D (5 bases). TRBV23-1 is an ORF; its function is uncertain. V shed 7 bases and J shed 6 bases, with 12 bases lying between them. The CDR3 runs 13 residues. The CDR3 nucleotides read TGCGCCAGCACGAGGAGTAGCGCCGGGGAGCTGTTTTTT. This codes for CASTRSSAGELFF.

The V call is TRBV7-6, the J call TRBJ2-7; 8 nucleotides agree with TRBD1. Unmatched junction bases numbered 6, after V lost 5 bases and J lost 0 bases. The CDR3 totals 15 residues. Per the germline V gene, CDR1 is SGHVS and CDR2 is FNYEAQ. The CDR3 sequence: CASSPGQGGSYEQYF. For the CDR3, the DNA is TGTGCCAGCAGCCCTGGACAGGGAGGCTCCTACGAGCAGTACTTC.

V usage is TRBV5-5 and J usage is TRBJ2-2; D is unresolved. Trimming left V 4 bases short and J 5 bases short, with 18 bases between. Germline CDR1 is SGHKS and CDR2 is YYEKEE (reference sequence). This CDR3 is 16 amino acids long. The CDR3 bases are TGTGCCAGCAGCCCTATCTGGGCCCCGAGGACCGGGGAGCTGTTTTTT. Encoded protein: CASSPIWAPRTGELFF.

This clonotype was seen more than once but under ten times. The chain carries TRBV12-3 or TRBV12-4 and TRBJ2-7; TRBD1 might be the D (5 bases). V was pared by 3 bases and J by 10 bases, with 13 bases between. The CDR3 consists of 12 residues. Here the CDR3 DNA reads TGTGCCAGCAGTTTGGGGCAGGTTCAACAGTACTTC. As protein: CASSLGQVQQYF.

The chain employs TRBV7-9 and TRBJ2-5; a weak D match, TRBD1 (6 bases). This CDR3 is 16 amino acids long. Trimming stripped 4 bases from V and 0 bases from J, with 15 bases between. Germline CDR1 reads SEHNR; CDR2 reads FQNEAQ (reference sequence). The CDR3 is CASSSTNRDHQETQYF. The CDR3, as DNA: TGTGCCAGCAGCTCAACTAACAGGGACCACCAAGAGACCCAGTACTTC.

This clonotype was observed a few times. Here the CDR3 DNA reads TGTGCCAGCAGCTTGGGGACAGGGGCCTCACCCCTCCACTTT. Translation gives CASSLGTGASPLHF. The genes are TRBV7-6 and TRBJ1-6; 10 bases are a match to TRBD1. V shed 3 bases and J 10 bases; nucleotides not matched to a gene: 3. The V gene's germline CDR1 is SGHVS and CDR2 FNYEAQ. The CDR3 covers 14 residues.

This clonotype was seen at least ten times. The V call is TRBV12-3 or TRBV12-4, the J call TRBJ2-1; 10 bases align to TRBD2. The trim removed 7 bases at V and 7 bases at J, leaving 10 bases unmatched. The CDR3 loop spans 15 amino acids. The DNA for the CDR3 is TGTGCCAGCACCCGAGCGGGGGGGCACAGGAATGAGCAGTTCTTC. Residues: CASTRAGGHRNEQFF.

The CDR3 protein is CASSWGRSENEQFF. In DNA, the CDR3 is TGTGCCAGCAGTTGGGGGAGGTCGGAGAATGAGCAGTTCTTC. V gene TRBV27 combines with J gene TRBJ2-1; D might be TRBD2 (6 bases). The germline V and J ends were trimmed by 4 bases and 7 bases, with 14 bases remaining between them. Germline V gene lookup returns CDR1 MNHEY and CDR2 SMNVEV (reference sequence). CDR3 length equals 14 residues.

This clonotype was detected ten times or more. The chain recombines TRBV7-9 with TRBJ2-1; possibly TRBD1 for D (6 bases). CDR3 length: 15 amino acids. Germline V CDR1 and CDR2: SEHNR, FQNEAQ (reference sequence). V was shortened by 5 bases and J by 8 bases, with 19 bases between the two germline ends. In DNA, the CDR3 is TGTGCCAGCAGCCCTACAGGGAAGAACTGGGATGAGCAGTTCTTC. Its translation is CASSPTGKNWDEQFF.

This clonotype was seen a few times. The chain joins TRBV12-3 or TRBV12-4 to TRBJ1-5; perhaps TRBD1 as D (6 bases). This CDR3 is built from 14 residues. The ends were cut back, 7 bases at V and 6 bases at J, with 16 bases in the middle. The CDR3 region has the DNA TGTGCCAGCAACCCCACAGGGCCGGCTCAGCCCCAGCATTTT. It codes for CASNPTGPAQPQHF.

This chain links TRBV14 with TRBJ1-2; TRBD1 is a possible D gene (6 bases). V was cut by 4 bases and J by 8 bases, with 11 bases left in between. In germline, CDR1 is SGHDN, CDR2 FVKESK. The CDR3 sequence is 12 residues long. CDR3: CASSRGAIGYTF. DNA for the CDR3: TGTGCCAGCAGCCGGGGGGCTATCGGCTACACCTTC.

This clonotype was seen a handful of times. The gene calls are TRBV6-5 and TRBJ1-2; no reliable D call. The CDR3 has 14 residues. CDR1 is MNHEY, CDR2 SVGAGI, per germline. Trimming stripped 0 bases from V and 4 bases from J, with 9 bases between. CDR3 DNA sequence: TGTGCCAGCAGTTACTCAGGCACGATCTATGGCTACACCTTC. Translating it yields CASSYSGTIYGYTF.

About this clonotype: This may stem from a read error, because a much larger clone lies one nucleotide away. The chain links TRBV13 to TRBJ2-5; TRBD1 matches at 7 bases. CDR1 PRHDT and CDR2 FYEKMQ come from the germline V gene (reference sequence). This CDR3 contains 13 residues. The trim removed 5 bases at V and 0 bases at J, leaving 0 bases unmatched. The CDR3 sequence is CASSQGDQETQYF. The CDR3 DNA is TGTGCCAGCAGCCAGGGGGACCAAGAGACCCAGTACTTC.

This clonotype appeared many times. The chain combines TRBV7-2 with TRBJ2-3; 10 positions match TRBD2. In germline, CDR1 is SGHTA, CDR2 FQGNSA. The CDR3 contains 16 residues. Germline trimming cut 5 bases from V and 4 bases from J; bases unmatched to any gene: 9. CDR3 in amino acids: CASSLLLAGQPDTQYF. DNA of the CDR3: TGTGCCAGCAGCCTTCTACTAGCGGGGCAGCCAGATACGCAGTATTTT.

This clonotype was seen only a few times. This chain uses TRBV3-1 with TRBJ2-2; 7 positions match TRBD2. J lost 5 bases, V lost 4 bases, and 7 bases had no gene match. The germline CDR1 and CDR2 sequences are LGHDT and YNNKEL (reference sequence). This CDR3 has 15 residues. DNA for the CDR3: TGTGCCAGCAGCCCAGAGCGGGGCGGAACCGGGGAGCTGTTTTTT. Residues: CASSPERGGTGELFF.

This clonotype was recorded once. The genes are TRBV28 and TRBJ2-2; TRBD2 matches 13 bases. This CDR3 comprises 17 residues. Per germline, CDR1 MDHEN and CDR2 SYDVKM. After removal of 2 bases from V and 6 bases from J, the junction contained 6 bases not matched to a gene. CDR3 protein: CASSLHRTSGGPGELFF. The CDR3 DNA follows: TGTGCCAGCAGTTTACATCGGACTAGCGGGGGCCCCGGGGAGCTGTTTTTT.

V usage is TRBV5-1 and J usage is TRBJ2-1, with D perhaps given as TRBD1 or TRBD2 (5 bases each). Germline CDR1 and CDR2: SGHRS and YFSETQ. V was clipped by 1 base and J by 4 bases, with 15 bases between them. The CDR3 loop spans 16 amino acids. The CDR3 spells CASSLLIRGGYNEQFF. DNA of the CDR3: TGCGCCAGCAGCTTGCTCATAAGGGGCGGGTACAATGAGCAGTTCTTC.